The 10 T cell receptor beta chains listed next were all sequenced from one sample in a study of T cell responses to AZD1222 COVID-19 vaccine. The data were produced by immunoSEQ multiplex PCR, yet TCRdb's version contains in-frame clones alone and is incomplete. Of some 120,000 clones in the sample, around 90% were seen once. The material sequenced was peripheral blood, taken 28 days after the second AZD1222 dose. The source is an adult who received the AZD1222 COVID-19 vaccine.

The gene calls are TRBV6-1 and TRBJ1-1, with D unclear. The CDR3 has 14 amino acids. Trimming removed 0 bases at V and 6 bases at J, with 11 bases between. The V gene's germline CDR1 is MNHNS and CDR2 SASEGT. The DNA of the CDR3 is TGTGCCAGCAGTGAAGCCTGGACTGGGGCTGAAGCTTTCTTT. It encodes CASSEAWTGAEAFF.

As concerns this clone: The junction shows a germline mismatch at one end, possibly a read error. V and J are TRBV7-7 and TRBJ2-3, with a possible D match to TRBD1 (6 bases). Germline assignment: CDR1 SSHAT and CDR2 FNYEAQ (reference sequence). The length of the CDR3 is 16 residues. The CDR3: CASSLGVGGSTDTQYF. The DNA of the CDR3 is TGTGCTAGCAGCTTAGGGGTAGGGGGATCCACAGATACGCAGTATTTT.

The genes are TRBV3-1 (or the pseudogene TRBV3-2) and TRBJ2-5; 7 nucleotides align to TRBD2. V lost 1 base, J lost 5 bases, and 10 bases stayed unmatched. Germline CDR1 and CDR2: LGHDT and YNNKEL (reference sequence). CDR3 size: 16 residues. Here the CDR3 reads CASSQGSRGEDETQYF. CDR3 sequence (DNA): TGTGCCAGCAGCCAAGGAAGTCGGGGGGAGGACGAGACCCAGTACTTC.

The table lists this clone with a count of one. The genes are TRBV18 and TRBJ1-1; D not certain. The CDR3 totals 15 residues. CDR1 and CDR2 (germline): KGHSH, LQKENI. The ends were cut back, 6 bases at V and 3 bases at J, with 17 bases in the middle. CDR3 bases: TGTGCCAGCTCCCGGGATATAGGGCAGCACACTGAAGCTTTCTTT. Protein sequence: CASSRDIGQHTEAFF.

The CDR3 loop is CASSDRQGYQPQHF. DNA of the CDR3: TGTGCCAGCAGTGATCGACAGGGGTACCAGCCCCAGCATTTT. The V and J genes are TRBV2 and TRBJ1-5; TRBD1 matches 8 bases. This CDR3 is built from 14 residues. J was trimmed by 7 bases and V by 3 bases; bases with no gene match: 5. Germline V gene sequence: CDR1 SNHLY, CDR2 FYNNEI. The variable domain in full, with the rest retrieved from reference TRBV2 and TRBJ1-5, is EPEVTQTPSHQVTQMGQEVILRCVPISNHLYFYWYRQILGQKVEFLVSFYNNEISEKSEIFDDQFSVERPDGSNFTLKIRSTKLEDSAMYFCASSDRQGYQPQHFGDGTRLSIL.

The chain recombines TRBV3-1 (or the pseudogene TRBV3-2) with TRBJ2-7; 8 bases fit TRBD1. This CDR3 is 16 amino acids long. Per germline, CDR1 LGHDT and CDR2 YNNKEL (reference sequence). V dropped 3 bases and J dropped 1; count of bases not matched to a gene: 8. The CDR3 DNA sequence: TGTGCCAGCAGCCACTTTCCCGGGACAGGATCCTACGAGCAGTACTTC. Protein sequence: CASSHFPGTGSYEQYF.

The chain employs TRBV7-9 and TRBJ2-7; 9 bases align to TRBD2. V was clipped by 7 bases and J by 7 bases; unmatched bases: 11. This CDR3 is 14 amino acids long. Germline assignment: CDR1 SEHNR and CDR2 FQNEAQ (reference sequence). The CDR3 DNA sequence: TGTGCCAGCAACAGAGCGGGGGGCCAGGGAGAGCAGTACTTC. This translates into CASNRAGGQGEQYF.

This chain links TRBV4-2 with TRBJ2-5; D unresolved. V was cut by 0 bases and J by 3 bases, with 17 bases left in between. Germline-derived CDR1 and CDR2 are LGHNA and YNFKEQ. There are 17 residues in the CDR3. The CDR3 protein is CASSQESRTALKETQYF. The DNA for the CDR3 is TGTGCCAGCAGCCAAGAATCCAGGACGGCCCTTAAAGAGACCCAGTACTTC.

The rearrangement joins TRBV5-1 to TRBJ1-4; perhaps TRBD1 as D (5 bases). From germline, CDR1 is SGHRS and CDR2 YFSETQ. CDR3 length equals 13 residues. Deletions cut 4 bases from V and 8 bases from J, with 12 bases between. The chain's CDR3 is CASSQGPGEKLFF. Here the CDR3 DNA reads TGCGCCAGCAGCCAGGGACCGGGGGAAAAACTGTTTTTT.

The chain recombines TRBV11-2 with TRBJ1-6; D gene ambiguous. The V end lost 2 bases, the J end lost 10 bases, and 15 bases lay between the germline ends. The germline V gene has CDR1 SGHAT and CDR2 FQNNGV. The CDR3 is made up of 15 amino acids. CDR3 sequence reads: CASSLIGSAVSPLHF. CDR3 nucleotide sequence: TGTGCCAGCAGCTTAATTGGGTCCGCGGTGTCACCCCTCCACTTT.